This TCR beta chain was captured in a study of T cells in Graves' hyperthyroidism and ophthalmopathy. Regarding the study as a whole: Prediction of ophthalmopathy progression came a median 6.5 months pre-onset. The blood repertoire included most of the expanded thyroid clonotypes above 0.001.

Researchers amplified the TCR beta CDR3 regions from RNA transcripts. The TCR CDR3 first-round RT-PCR relied on the HTBI primer set. TCRdb reanalysed the multiplex PCR reads using MiXCR and keeps one entry per CDR3 protein. The table includes around 400,000 distinct CDR3 sequences, about 16% detected once. The CDR3 has 16 amino acids. CDR1 SGHVS and CDR2 FQNEAQ come from the germline V gene. The J segment lost 2 bases and the V segment lost 5 bases, leaving 8 bases of the junction unmatched. Any patient presenting with uncontrolled infection, other autoimmune disease, pregnancy or lactation was left out. The PBMCs were taken from less than 11 ml of fresh peripheral blood. A remark on this clonotype: Its antigen is not identified.

The TCR comes from a woman aged 55-75 years with Graves' ophthalmopathy. The V gene is TRBV7-8, the J gene TRBJ2-1, with TRBD1 matching 8 bases. Sequenced material: blood. CDR3: CASSQGAGGPYNEQFF. As DNA, the CDR3 is TGTGCCAGCAGCCAGGGGGCGGGTGGGCCCTACAATGAGCAGTTCTTC.